One sample yielded the 15 T cell receptor beta chains listed below, sequenced in a study of B cell selection in AIRE deficiency. Here immunoSEQ multiplex PCR was the method, and the copy in TCRdb shows in-frame clones only, minus some. Among approximately 21,000 clones listed, about 94% were seen once. Regulatory T cells were sorted as CD4+CD25hiCD127low/negative cells. The material sequenced was Tregs sorted from PBMCs. The receptor set was obtained from a human donor with AIRE deficiency.

The chain recombines TRBV7-2 with TRBJ1-1; the D gene is possibly TRBD1 (6 bases). This CDR3 is built from 16 residues. Germline CDR1 reads SGHTA; CDR2 reads FQGNSA. V was shortened by 0 bases and J by 4 bases, with 15 bases between the two germline ends. The CDR3 loop is CASSLATGGLSTEAFF. The CDR3 DNA is TGTGCCAGCAGCTTAGCGACCGGGGGGCTAAGCACTGAAGCTTTCTTT.

The DNA of the CDR3 is TGTGCCAGCAGTCGTTACGTAACCGGGACAGGGTCCTACAATGAGCAGTTCTTC. Its protein is CASSRYVTGTGSYNEQFF. V usage is TRBV28 and J usage is TRBJ2-1; 9 positions agree with TRBD1. CDR3 size: 18 residues. The trim removed 5 bases at V and 1 base at J, leaving 12 bases unmatched. Germline V gene sequence: CDR1 MDHEN, CDR2 SYDVKM.

This clone was picked up one time. The J gene is TRBJ2-5, the V gene TRBV11-3; unclear D gene. This CDR3 spans 13 amino acids. The V end was cut by 3 bases, the J end by 4 bases, with 9 bases between. Germline lookup yields CDR1 SGHNT and CDR2 YENEEA. The CDR3 coding sequence is TGTGCCAGCAGCTTTTCATTTGGAGAGACCCAGTACTTC. It yields the protein CASSFSFGETQYF.

CDR3 residues: CASSLSPALGAFF. The CDR3 coding sequence is TGTGCCAGCAGTTTATCCCCTGCTCTAGGAGCTTTCTTT. The chain uses TRBV28 and TRBJ1-1; D gene unclear. V gave up 1 base and J gave up 10 bases, with 13 bases separating them. The V gene's germline CDR1 is MDHEN and CDR2 SYDVKM. This CDR3 region has 13 residues.

The chain uses TRBV6-1 and TRBJ1-5; maybe TRBD1 (6 bases). The CDR3 is 13 residues long. V was cut by 2 bases and J by 4 bases, with 6 bases left in between. From germline, CDR1 is MNHNS and CDR2 SASEGT. CDR3 DNA: TGTGCCAGCAGTGAACAGGGGAATCAGCCCCAGCATTTT. Translated: CASSEQGNQPQHF.

The J gene is TRBJ2-4, the V gene TRBV5-1, with D uncertain. The V end lost 0 bases, the J end lost 11 bases, and 30 bases lay between the germline ends. This CDR3 is 19 amino acids long. Germline CDR1 reads SGHRS; CDR2 reads YFSETQ. CDR3 loop: CASSLAGSPWASRVSVQYF. DNA for the CDR3: TGCGCCAGCAGCTTGGCAGGAAGCCCCTGGGCCTCCCGAGTCTCTGTTCAGTACTTC. The whole variable domain, filled in from reference TRBV5-1 and TRBJ2-4, reads KAGVTQTPRYLIKTRGQQVTLSCSPISGHRSVSWYQQTPGQGLQFLFEYFSETQRNKGNFPGRFSGRQFSNSRSEMNVSTLELGDSALYLCASSLAGSPWASRVSVQYFGAGTRLSVL.

The rearrangement joins TRBV18 to TRBJ2-7, with no clear D. Germline V gene sequence: CDR1 KGHSH, CDR2 LQKENI. This CDR3 comprises 14 residues. V lost 2 bases and J 0 bases, leaving 8 bases between the germline ends. The CDR3: CASSPTTGSYEQYF. The CDR3 DNA is TGTGCCAGCTCACCAACGACCGGCTCCTACGAGCAGTACTTC.

V usage is TRBV6-6 and J usage is TRBJ2-1; D is uncertain. The germline CDR1 and CDR2 sequences are MNHNY and SVGAGI (reference sequence). V dropped 5 bases and J dropped 0 bases, with 11 bases sitting between them. This CDR3 is 15 amino acids long. The CDR3 DNA reads TGTGCCAGCAGTCCCTGGCCCGACTCCTACAATGAGCAGTTCTTC. Translating it yields CASSPWPDSYNEQFF.

This chain uses TRBV5-1 with TRBJ2-3; 7 nucleotides agree with TRBD1. CDR3 length: 14 residues. CDR1 is SGHRS and CDR2 is YFSETQ in the germline V gene. V dropped 0 bases and J dropped 3; count of bases not matched to a gene: 1. The CDR3, as DNA: TGCGCCAGCAGCTTGGAGACAGGGACAGATACGCAGTATTTT. Its protein is CASSLETGTDTQYF.

A single count supports this clone. The CDR3 spells CASSLYLAGGKYNEQFF. In nucleotides, the CDR3 is TGTGCCAGCAGTTTATACCTAGCGGGAGGGAAATACAATGAGCAGTTCTTC. This chain joins TRBV27 and TRBJ2-1, with 12 nucleotides matching TRBD2. This CDR3 is 17 amino acids long. Germline CDR1 is MNHEY and CDR2 is SMNVEV (reference sequence). With 1 base clipped from V and 4 bases from J, the junction kept 5 bases outside the gene matches.

Turning to this clone: Other DNA sequences within the sample encode an identical CDR3. The gene calls are TRBV9 and TRBJ2-3; D call uncertain. Looked up from germline, CDR1 is SGDLS and CDR2 is YYNGEE. Trimming removed 0 bases at V and 6 bases at J, with 2 bases between. The CDR3 is 11 amino acids. CDR3 coding DNA: TGTGCCAGCAGCGTAGGGGATACGCAGTATTTT. Protein: CASSVGDTQYF.

The J gene is TRBJ2-7, the V gene TRBV28, with D possibly matching TRBD1 (5 bases). Germline CDR1 and CDR2: MDHEN and SYDVKM. This CDR3 has 14 amino acids. The ends were cut back, 6 bases at V and 0 bases at J, with 12 bases in the middle. The CDR3 DNA reads as TGTGCCAGCAGGCCACAGGTCCGCTCCTACGAGCAGTACTTC. This encodes CASRPQVRSYEQYF.

The rearrangement joins TRBV5-1 to TRBJ1-1; D gene unclear. Between the trimmed V and J ends, which lost 2 bases and 0 bases, there was a span of 5 bases. The CDR3 is made up of 13 amino acids. Germline V gene lookup returns CDR1 SGHRS and CDR2 YFSETQ. The CDR3 here is CASSFEMNTEAFF. The DNA of the CDR3 is TGCGCCAGCAGCTTTGAGATGAACACTGAAGCTTTCTTT.

V gene TRBV7-8 combines with J gene TRBJ1-5; D may be TRBD1 (5 bases). The germline gives CDR1 SGHVS, CDR2 FQNEAQ. V lost 5 bases, J lost 2 bases, and 13 bases lay in between. CDR3 size: 15 residues. CDR3 sequence: CASSRREGRNQPQHF. DNA of the CDR3: TGTGCCAGCAGCCGGAGGGAGGGGCGCAATCAGCCCCAGCATTTT.

This clone was recorded once. The V call is TRBV5-1, the J call TRBJ2-3; D possibly uses TRBD1 or TRBD2 (6 bases each). Trimming stripped 5 bases from V and 4 bases from J, with 14 bases between. The CDR3 consists of 14 residues. The germline V gene encodes CDR1 SGHRS and CDR2 YFSETQ. As DNA, the CDR3 is TGCGCCAGCAGGGCGGAGGGGGTCGCAGATACGCAGTATTTT. This sequence encodes CASRAEGVADTQYF.